The clone carrying this T cell receptor (beta chain) was seen a single time. This CDR3 is 12 amino acids long. Trimming took 3 bases from V and 5 from J, leaving 5 bases between them. Germline lookup yields CDR1 MNHEY and CDR2 SMNVEV (reference sequence). In Seattle, patients joined the study during active infection and were tracked longitudinally. These data originate in a study of blood T cell repertoires in COVID-19. At the level of the study: Samples came from the United States, Italy and Spain, spanning acute and convalescent COVID-19. PBMCs, B-cell-depleted T cells, or T cells were the source of the cDNA or gDNA that made up the material.

Original handling: The assay estimated nucleated cells by amplifying reference gene primers. Method: immunoSEQ multiplex PCR; TCRdb's copy keeps in-frame clones and lacks some. V and J calls and clone size are as listed in that table; D and trimming were resolved from the DNA. The sample contains around 190,000 clones, roughly 80% of which appear only once. The source is a middle-aged woman with COVID-19, enrolled during active disease. The chain combines TRBV27 with TRBJ2-1; no reliable D call. Sequences were obtained from peripheral blood. The CDR3 loop reads CASSFGHNEQFF. DNA for the CDR3: TGTGCCAGCAGTTTTGGCCACAATGAGCAGTTCTTC.